These 21 T cell receptor beta chains share one sample of origin, sequenced in a study of blood T cell repertoires in COVID-19. Produced via immunoSEQ multiplex PCR; TCRdb's table is partial and in-frame only. The table lists 150,000 or so clones, approximately 90% of them singletons. Sequenced material: peripheral blood. Receptors originate from a man aged 55 to 70 with active or convalescent COVID-19.

V gene TRBV5-1 combines with J gene TRBJ1-5, with D unclear. Per germline, CDR1 SGHRS and CDR2 YFSETQ. V shed 4 bases and J shed 2 bases, with 16 bases lying between them. CDR3 length equals 16 residues. This chain's CDR3 is CASSPGGSLGNQPQHF. In DNA, the CDR3 is TGCGCCAGCAGCCCGGGCGGGTCTCTGGGCAATCAGCCCCAGCATTTT.

This sequence joins TRBV5-8 and TRBJ2-1; 8 bases line up with TRBD1. Germline V lookup: CDR1 SGHTS, CDR2 YDEGEE. Unmatched junction bases numbered 5, after V lost 1 base and J lost 8 bases. The CDR3 runs 14 residues. DNA of the CDR3: TGTGCCAGCAGCTTGCTAATGACAGGGGATGAGCAGTTCTTC. As protein: CASSLLMTGDEQFF.

The chain combines TRBV24-1 with TRBJ2-3; TRBD2 agrees at 12 bases. This CDR3 has 16 residues. The V gene end was trimmed by 2 bases and the J gene end by 4 bases; junction bases not matched to a gene: 3. CDR1 and CDR2 (germline): KGHDR, SFDVKD. CDR3 sequence reads: CATSDSTSGRSDTQYF. In DNA, the CDR3 is TGTGCCACCAGTGATTCGACTAGCGGGAGATCAGATACGCAGTATTTT.

This rearrangement joins TRBV6-5 to TRBJ2-1; D remains ambiguous. The CDR3 spans 15 residues. Trimming took 0 bases from V and 4 from J, leaving 10 bases between them. From germline, CDR1 is MNHEY and CDR2 SVGAGI. The CDR3 is CASSYSTPDYNEQFF. The CDR3 nucleotides read TGTGCCAGCAGTTACTCGACTCCAGATTACAATGAGCAGTTCTTC.

J is TRBJ1-5 and V is TRBV9; no firm D call. The germline V and J ends were trimmed by 4 bases and 6 bases, with 17 bases remaining between them. Per the germline V gene, CDR1 is SGDLS and CDR2 is YYNGEE. The CDR3 is made up of 15 amino acids. Here the CDR3 DNA reads TGTGCCAGCAGCCTCGGGCAGGAAGGGAGTCAGCCCCAGCATTTT. Encoded protein: CASSLGQEGSQPQHF.

This clone was observed a handful of times. V and J are TRBV28 and TRBJ1-1; D perhaps matches TRBD1 (5 bases). This CDR3 spans 14 amino acids. The germline V gene encodes CDR1 MDHEN and CDR2 SYDVKM. V was pared by 5 bases and J by 2 bases, with 12 bases between. The CDR3 region is CASSVRRVNTEAFF. CDR3 DNA sequence: TGTGCCAGCAGTGTCCGCAGGGTCAACACTGAAGCTTTCTTT.

This clone came up once. This chain links TRBV11-2 with TRBJ2-4, with 11 bases identical to TRBD2. The germline CDR1 and CDR2 sequences are SGHAT and FQNNGV. The CDR3 has 16 amino acids. V shed 4 bases, J shed 3 bases, and the junction held 5 bases outside the gene matches. CDR3 nucleotide sequence: TGTGCCAGCAGCTCTCCGACTAGCGGGGACAAAAACATTCAGTACTTC. Protein product: CASSSPTSGDKNIQYF.

The gene calls are TRBV28 and TRBJ2-3; no definite D call. The germline V gene encodes CDR1 MDHEN and CDR2 SYDVKM. This CDR3 comprises 13 residues. Trimming shortened V by 3 bases and J by 1 base, and 5 bases separated the two germline ends. The CDR3 DNA reads TGTGCCAGCAGTTTGGCAGGCACAGATACGCAGTATTTT. This translates into CASSLAGTDTQYF.

The chain links TRBV6-2 or TRBV6-3 to TRBJ1-3; D gene uncertain. Trimming cost V 5 bases and J 7 bases, with 12 bases left between them. The CDR3 runs 13 residues. The germline CDR1 and CDR2 sequences are MNHEY and SVGEGT. The CDR3 DNA is TGTGCCAGCAGTGACCGGGTGCGGAACACCATATATTTT. It codes for CASSDRVRNTIYF.

V and J are TRBV11-2 and TRBJ2-7, with TRBD1 matching 9 bases. The germline CDR1 and CDR2 sequences are SGHAT and FQNNGV. Losses at the gene ends were 5 bases for V and 2 bases for J; bases not matched to a gene: 10. The length of the CDR3 is 16 residues. CDR3: CASSPLSGTGPYEQYF. The CDR3, as DNA: TGTGCCAGCAGCCCTCTCTCCGGGACAGGGCCCTACGAGCAGTACTTC.

This chain uses TRBV30 with TRBJ2-1, with TRBD2 as a possible D gene (7 bases). The germline V and J ends were trimmed by 1 base and 8 bases, with 18 bases remaining between them. This CDR3 has 15 amino acids. Germline CDR1 GTSNPN, CDR2 SVGIG (reference sequence). The CDR3 protein is CAWSDDGGGGDEQFF. For the CDR3, the DNA is TGTGCCTGGAGTGACGATGGGGGGGGCGGTGATGAGCAGTTCTTC.

The V and J genes are TRBV9 and TRBJ2-2; unclear D gene. CDR3 size: 14 residues. Germline V gives CDR1 SGDLS, CDR2 YYNGEE. The V and J ends lost 1 base and 7 bases respectively, with 11 bases between them. The CDR3: CASSVNFLSGELFF. CDR3 nucleotide sequence: TGTGCCAGCAGCGTAAATTTTTTGAGCGGGGAGCTGTTTTTT.

The V and J genes are TRBV28 and TRBJ1-2; D is possibly TRBD1 (5 bases). Germline CDR1 MDHEN, CDR2 SYDVKM. The length of the CDR3 is 14 residues. Trimming left V 4 bases short and J 7 bases short, with 16 bases between. This chain's CDR3 is CASSWGDRYSGYTF. The CDR3 bases are TGTGCCAGCAGTTGGGGGGATCGATATTCTGGCTACACCTTC.

The rearrangement links TRBV12-1 to TRBJ2-7; the listed D gene, TRBD2, was not tested against the DNA. TRBV12-1 is a recognized pseudogene. This CDR3 spans 15 amino acids. The CDR3, as DNA: TGTGCCAGCAGCCAACGTCGTCTAACTGTCTACGAGCAGTACTTC. This gives the protein CASSQRRLTVYEQYF.

This clone was seen just once. The chain carries TRBV19 and TRBJ2-5; 9 bases agree with TRBD1. The CDR3 has 15 amino acids. V trimming: 3 bases; J trimming: 4 bases; junction bases outside the gene matches: 6. Per the germline V gene, CDR1 is LNHDA and CDR2 is SQIVND (reference sequence). CDR3 region: CASSIVDRGSETQYF. In DNA, the CDR3 is TGTGCCAGTAGTATCGTGGACAGGGGATCAGAGACCCAGTACTTC. Drawing the rest from reference TRBV19 and TRBJ2-5, the complete variable domain is DGGITQSPKYLFRKEGQNVTLSCEQNLNHDAMYWYRQDPGQGLRLIYYSQIVNDFQKGDIAEGYSVSREKKESFPLTVTSAQKNPTAFYLCASSIVDRGSETQYFGPGTRLLVL.

The J gene is TRBJ1-2, the V gene TRBV7-6; D possibly corresponds to TRBD1 (5 bases). The V gene's germline CDR1 is SGHVS and CDR2 FNYEAQ. The ends were cut back, 10 bases at V and 4 bases at J, with 13 bases in the middle. This CDR3 spans 12 amino acids. The CDR3 coding sequence is TGTGCCATCGATGGGGGGTTCTATGGCTACACCTTC. This sequence encodes CAIDGGFYGYTF. Full variable domain (missing parts from reference TRBV7-6 and TRBJ1-2): GAGVSQSPRYKVTKRGQDVALRCDPISGHVSLYWYRQALGQGPEFLTYFNYEAQQDKSGLPNDRFSAERPEGSISTLTIQRTEQRDSAMYRCAIDGGFYGYTFGSGTRLTVV.

The genes are TRBV27 and TRBJ1-1; tentatively, D is TRBD1 (5 bases). The CDR3 loop spans 14 amino acids. Trimming pared 6 bases from V and 5 bases from J, leaving 16 bases between. From germline, CDR1 is MNHEY and CDR2 SMNVEV (reference sequence). CDR3 in amino acids: CASSYKGTGTEAFF. The CDR3 nucleotides read TGTGCCAGCAGCTACAAGGGAACAGGTACTGAAGCTTTCTTT.

In DNA, the CDR3 is TGTGCCAGCAGCGTTCGTGGACAGAGGTACAATGAGCAGTTCTTC. As protein: CASSVRGQRYNEQFF. The J gene is TRBJ2-1, the V gene TRBV5-8; perhaps TRBD1 as D (6 bases). CDR1 is SGHTS and CDR2 is YDEGEE in the germline V gene. This CDR3 has 15 amino acids. V lost 4 bases, J lost 4 bases, and 15 bases lay in between.

The chain carries TRBV4-1 and TRBJ1-1, with 8 positions matching TRBD1. In germline, CDR1 is MGHRA, CDR2 YSYEKL. Germline trimming cut 1 base from V and 1 base from J; bases unmatched to any gene: 2. This CDR3 is 15 amino acids long. CDR3 sequence: CASSQVGQENTEAFF. The DNA of the CDR3 is TGCGCCAGCAGCCAAGTGGGACAGGAGAACACTGAAGCTTTCTTT.

The rearrangement uses TRBV19 and TRBJ2-1; the D gene is possibly TRBD2 (6 bases). Trimming shortened V by 5 bases and J by 7 bases, and 15 bases separated the two germline ends. Germline V gene data show CDR1 as LNHDA and CDR2 as SQIVND (reference sequence). The CDR3 runs to 14 residues. CDR3 region: CASSSGRVANEQFF. DNA of the CDR3: TGTGCCAGTAGTTCCGGGAGAGTAGCAAATGAGCAGTTCTTC.

This clone was found once. The chain combines TRBV24-1 with TRBJ2-2; D gene ambiguous. Germline V gene data show CDR1 as KGHDR and CDR2 as SFDVKD. Between the trimmed V and J ends, which lost 4 bases and 5 bases, there was a span of 10 bases. The CDR3 length is 14 residues. Here the CDR3 DNA reads TGTGCCACCAGTGACTACTACTCGACCGGGGAGCTGTTTTTT. As protein: CATSDYYSTGELFF.